This T cell receptor (beta chain) was recorded in a study of blood T cell repertoires in COVID-19. In the study overall: There were acute and convalescent COVID-19 samples, and they came from the United States, Italy and Spain. In each case, the material was cDNA or gDNA derived from T cells, B-cell-depleted T cells, or PBMCs.

Per the original methods: Reference gene primer amplification in the assay estimated nucleated cell counts. Some clones are missing from TCRdb's copy, which holds only in-frame ones; the method was immunoSEQ multiplex PCR. V, J and clone size derive from that table, while D and trimming were established from the DNA sequence. The top ten hold roughly 4.5% of the sample, which has around 130,000 clones, roughly 85% seen once. The sequencing input was peripheral blood. This receptor was obtained from a human donor in a cohort sampled during active COVID-19.

The CDR3 nucleotides are TGTGCCAGCAGGTATAGTGACAACTCCTACAATGAGCAGTTCTTC. It specifies CASRYSDNSYNEQFF. V is TRBV7-2 and J is TRBJ2-1; D not resolved. This CDR3 has 15 amino acids. V was cut by 6 bases and J by 0 bases, with 12 bases left in between. CDR1 SGHTA and CDR2 FQGNSA come from the germline V gene. The complete variable domain, with remaining parts taken from reference TRBV7-2 and TRBJ2-1, reads GAGVSQSPSNKVTEKGKDVELRCDPISGHTALYWYRQSLGQGLEFLIYFQGNSAPDKSGLPSDRFSAERTGGSVSTLTIQRTQQEDSAVYLCASRYSDNSYNEQFFGPGTRLTVL.